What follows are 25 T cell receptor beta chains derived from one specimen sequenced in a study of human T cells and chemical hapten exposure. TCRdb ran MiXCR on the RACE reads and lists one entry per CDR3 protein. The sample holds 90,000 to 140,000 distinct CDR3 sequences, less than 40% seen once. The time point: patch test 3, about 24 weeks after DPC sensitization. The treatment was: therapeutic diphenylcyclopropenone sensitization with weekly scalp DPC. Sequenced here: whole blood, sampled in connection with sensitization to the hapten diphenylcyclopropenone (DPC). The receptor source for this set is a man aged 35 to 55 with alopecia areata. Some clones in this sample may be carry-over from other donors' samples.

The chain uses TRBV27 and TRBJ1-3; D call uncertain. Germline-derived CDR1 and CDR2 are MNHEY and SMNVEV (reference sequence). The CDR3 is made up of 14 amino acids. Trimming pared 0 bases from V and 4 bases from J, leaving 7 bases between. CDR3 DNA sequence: TGTGCCAGCAGTTTATCAGGGAGAGGAAACACCATATATTTT. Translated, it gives CASSLSGRGNTIYF.

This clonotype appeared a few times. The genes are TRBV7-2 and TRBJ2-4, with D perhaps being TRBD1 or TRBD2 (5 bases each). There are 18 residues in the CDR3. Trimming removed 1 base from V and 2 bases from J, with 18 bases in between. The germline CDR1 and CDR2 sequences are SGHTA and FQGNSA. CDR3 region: CASSLDAPGPGSKNIQYF. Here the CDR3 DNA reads TGTGCCAGCAGCTTAGACGCCCCGGGACCGGGGTCCAAAAACATTCAGTACTTC.

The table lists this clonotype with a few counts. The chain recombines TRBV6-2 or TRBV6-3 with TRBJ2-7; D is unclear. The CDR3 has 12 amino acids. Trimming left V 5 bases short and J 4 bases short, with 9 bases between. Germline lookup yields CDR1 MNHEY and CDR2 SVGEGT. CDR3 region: CASSQDRYEQYV. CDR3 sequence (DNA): TGTGCCAGCAGTCAAGACCGATACGAGCAGTACGTC.

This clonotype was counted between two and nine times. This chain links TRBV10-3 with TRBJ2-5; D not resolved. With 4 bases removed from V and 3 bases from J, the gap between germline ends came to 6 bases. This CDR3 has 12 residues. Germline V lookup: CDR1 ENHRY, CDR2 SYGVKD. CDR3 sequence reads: CAISVEKETQYF. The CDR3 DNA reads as TGTGCCATCAGTGTGGAGAAAGAGACCCAGTACTTC.

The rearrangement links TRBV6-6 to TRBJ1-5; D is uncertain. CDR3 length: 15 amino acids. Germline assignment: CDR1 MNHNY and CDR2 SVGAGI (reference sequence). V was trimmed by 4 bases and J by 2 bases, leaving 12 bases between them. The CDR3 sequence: CASSLVGGGNQPQHF. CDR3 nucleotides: TGTGCCAGCAGTTTAGTGGGTGGGGGCAATCAGCCCCAGCATTTT.

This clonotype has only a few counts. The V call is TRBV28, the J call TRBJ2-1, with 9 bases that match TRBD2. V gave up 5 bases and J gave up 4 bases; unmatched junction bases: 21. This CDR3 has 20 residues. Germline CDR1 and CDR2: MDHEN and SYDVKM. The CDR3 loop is CASSTPLRAGGPGVYNEQFF. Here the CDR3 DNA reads TGTGCCAGCAGTACCCCCCTTAGAGCGGGAGGACCGGGGGTTTACAATGAGCAGTTCTTC.

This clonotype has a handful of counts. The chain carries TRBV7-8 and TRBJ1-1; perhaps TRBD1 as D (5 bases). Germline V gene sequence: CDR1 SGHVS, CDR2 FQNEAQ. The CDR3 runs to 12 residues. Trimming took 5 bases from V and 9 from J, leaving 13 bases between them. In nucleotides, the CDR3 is TGTGCCAGCAGCCCCGGACAAGACAAAGCTTTCTTT. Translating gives CASSPGQDKAFF. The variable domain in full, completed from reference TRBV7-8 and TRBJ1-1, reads GAGVSQSPRYKVAKRGQDVALRCDPISGHVSLFWYQQALGQGPEFLTYFQNEAQLDKSGLPSDRFFAERPEGSVSTLKIQRTQQEDSAVYLCASSPGQDKAFFGQGTRLTVV.

CDR3 sequence: CASSLQRATGRVSREQYV. CDR3 nucleotide sequence: TGTGCCAGCAGCTTACAGCGGGCCACAGGGCGGGTATCGCGGGAGCAGTACGTC. The chain has TRBV7-2 and TRBJ2-7, with D perhaps given as TRBD1 or TRBD2 (6 bases each). V lost 2 bases, J lost 7 bases, and 27 bases lay in between. CDR1 is SGHTA and CDR2 is FQGNSA in the germline V gene. The CDR3 runs 18 residues.

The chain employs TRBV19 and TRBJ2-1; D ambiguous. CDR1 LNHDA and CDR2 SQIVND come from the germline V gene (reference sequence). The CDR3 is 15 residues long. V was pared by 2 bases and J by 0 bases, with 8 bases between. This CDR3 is CASSISPDSYNEQFF. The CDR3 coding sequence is TGTGCCAGTAGTATATCCCCGGACTCCTACAATGAGCAGTTCTTC. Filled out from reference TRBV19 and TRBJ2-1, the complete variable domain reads DGGITQSPKYLFRKEGQNVTLSCEQNLNHDAMYWYRQDPGQGLRLIYYSQIVNDFQKGDIAEGYSVSREKKESFPLTVTSAQKNPTAFYLCASSISPDSYNEQFFGPGTRLTVL.

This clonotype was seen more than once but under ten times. The CDR3 here is CASSYLDRAGDTQYF. DNA of the CDR3: TGTGCCAGCAGTTACTTAGACAGGGCGGGAGATACGCAGTATTTT. The chain employs TRBV7-6 and TRBJ2-3, with TRBD1 identical over 7 bases. Trimming at V came to 6 bases and at J to 5 bases, leaving 11 bases not matched to a gene. In germline, CDR1 is SGHVS, CDR2 FNYEAQ. There are 15 residues in the CDR3. Variable domain in full (rest from reference TRBV7-6 and TRBJ2-3): GAGVSQSPRYKVTKRGQDVALRCDPISGHVSLYWYRQALGQGPEFLTYFNYEAQQDKSGLPNDRFSAERPEGSISTLTIQRTEQRDSAMYRCASSYLDRAGDTQYFGPGTRLTVL.

The CDR3 sequence is CSVGTSGIPADTQYF. CDR3 in DNA: TGCAGCGTTGGGACTAGCGGGATACCCGCAGATACGCAGTATTTT. The V gene is TRBV29-1, the J gene TRBJ2-3, with TRBD2 matching 12 bases. The CDR3 covers 15 residues. V gave up 4 bases and J gave up 4 bases; unmatched junction bases: 6. Per the germline V gene, CDR1 is SQVTM and CDR2 is ANQGSEA.

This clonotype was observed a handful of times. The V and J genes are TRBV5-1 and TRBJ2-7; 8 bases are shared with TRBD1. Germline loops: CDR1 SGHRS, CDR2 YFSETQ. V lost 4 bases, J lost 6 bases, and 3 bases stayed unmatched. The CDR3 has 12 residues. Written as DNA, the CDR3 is TGCGCCAGCAGCCTCGACAGGGGCGAGCAGTACGTC. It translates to CASSLDRGEQYV.

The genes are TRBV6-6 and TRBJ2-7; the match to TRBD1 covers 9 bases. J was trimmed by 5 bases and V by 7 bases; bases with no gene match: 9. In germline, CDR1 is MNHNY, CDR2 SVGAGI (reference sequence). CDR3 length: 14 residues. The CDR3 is CASNLQGAGNEQYV. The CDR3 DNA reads TGTGCCAGCAATCTACAGGGGGCAGGGAACGAGCAGTACGTC.

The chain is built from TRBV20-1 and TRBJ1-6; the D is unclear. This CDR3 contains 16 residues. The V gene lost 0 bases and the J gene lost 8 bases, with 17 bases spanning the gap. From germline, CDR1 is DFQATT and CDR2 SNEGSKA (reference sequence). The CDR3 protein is CSARDRGGSCDSPLHF. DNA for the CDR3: TGCAGTGCTAGAGATCGAGGAGGGAGCTGCGATTCACCCCTCCACTTT.

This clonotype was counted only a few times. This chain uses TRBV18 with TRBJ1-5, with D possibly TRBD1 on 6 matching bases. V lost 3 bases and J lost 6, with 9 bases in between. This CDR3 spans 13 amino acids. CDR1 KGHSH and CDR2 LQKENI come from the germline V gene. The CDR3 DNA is TGTGCCAGCTCACCCAGGGGCACTCAGCCCCAGCATTTT. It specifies CASSPRGTQPQHF. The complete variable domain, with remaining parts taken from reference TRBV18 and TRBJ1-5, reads NAGVMQNPRHLVRRRGQEARLRCSPMKGHSHVYWYRQLPEEGLKFMVYLQKENIIDESGMPKERFSAEFPKEGPSILRIQQVVRGDSAAYFCASSPRGTQPQHFGDGTRLSIL.

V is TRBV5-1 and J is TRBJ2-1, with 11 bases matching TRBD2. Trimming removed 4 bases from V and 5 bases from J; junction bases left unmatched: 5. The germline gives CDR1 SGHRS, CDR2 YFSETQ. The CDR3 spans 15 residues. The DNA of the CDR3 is TGCGCCAGCAGCACGGGACTAGCGGCTAACAATGAGCAGTTCTTC. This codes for CASSTGLAANNEQFF.

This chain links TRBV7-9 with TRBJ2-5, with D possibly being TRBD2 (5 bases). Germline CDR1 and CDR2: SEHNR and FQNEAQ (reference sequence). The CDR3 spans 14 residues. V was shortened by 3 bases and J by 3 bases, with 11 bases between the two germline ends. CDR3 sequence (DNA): TGTGCCAGCAGCTTCCGGGATCTTGAAGAGACCCAGTACTTC. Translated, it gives CASSFRDLEETQYF.

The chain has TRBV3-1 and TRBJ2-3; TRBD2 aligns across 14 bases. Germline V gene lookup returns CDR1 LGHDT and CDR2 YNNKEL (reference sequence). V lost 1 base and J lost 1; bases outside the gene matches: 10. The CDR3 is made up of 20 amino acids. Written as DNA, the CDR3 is TGTGCCAGCAGCCAAGTGAGAGGGACTAGCGGGAGTCCTCGCACAGATACGCAGTATTTT. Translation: CASSQVRGTSGSPRTDTQYF.

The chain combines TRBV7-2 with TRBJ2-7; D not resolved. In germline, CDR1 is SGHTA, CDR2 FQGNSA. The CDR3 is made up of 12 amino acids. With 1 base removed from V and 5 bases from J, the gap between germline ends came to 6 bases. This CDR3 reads CASSLGANEQYF. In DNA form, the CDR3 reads TGTGCCAGCAGCTTAGGTGCAAACGAGCAGTACTTC.

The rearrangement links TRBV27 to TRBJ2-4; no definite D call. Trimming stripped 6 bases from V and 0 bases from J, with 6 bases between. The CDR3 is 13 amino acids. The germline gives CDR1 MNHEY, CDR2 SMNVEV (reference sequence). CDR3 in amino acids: CASSPQAKNIQYF. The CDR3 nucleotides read TGTGCCAGCAGCCCCCAAGCCAAAAACATTCAGTACTTC.

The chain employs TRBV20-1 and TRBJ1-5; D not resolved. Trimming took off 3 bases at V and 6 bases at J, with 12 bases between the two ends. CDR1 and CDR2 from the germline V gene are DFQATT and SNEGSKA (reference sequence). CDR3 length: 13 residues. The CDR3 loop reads CSASTGSVQPQHF. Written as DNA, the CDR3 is TGCAGTGCTAGTACCGGGAGCGTTCAGCCCCAGCATTTT.

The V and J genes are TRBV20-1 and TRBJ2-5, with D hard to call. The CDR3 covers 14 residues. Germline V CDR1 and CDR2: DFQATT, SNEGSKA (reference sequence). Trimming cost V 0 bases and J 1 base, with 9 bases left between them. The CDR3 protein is CSARDEAIQETQYF. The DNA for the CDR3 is TGCAGTGCTAGAGATGAGGCCATCCAAGAGACCCAGTACTTC.

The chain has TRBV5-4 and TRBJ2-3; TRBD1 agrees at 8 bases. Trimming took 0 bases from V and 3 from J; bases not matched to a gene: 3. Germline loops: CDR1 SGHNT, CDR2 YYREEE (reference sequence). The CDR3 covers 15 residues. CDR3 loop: CASSLDQGATDTQYF. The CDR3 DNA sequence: TGTGCCAGCAGCTTGGACCAGGGGGCAACAGATACGCAGTATTTT.

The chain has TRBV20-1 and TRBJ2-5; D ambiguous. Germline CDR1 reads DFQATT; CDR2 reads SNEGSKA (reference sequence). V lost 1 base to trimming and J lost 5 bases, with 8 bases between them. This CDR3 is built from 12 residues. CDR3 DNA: TGCAGTGCTAGAGCTCCCGGGGAGACCCAGTACTTC. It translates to CSARAPGETQYF.

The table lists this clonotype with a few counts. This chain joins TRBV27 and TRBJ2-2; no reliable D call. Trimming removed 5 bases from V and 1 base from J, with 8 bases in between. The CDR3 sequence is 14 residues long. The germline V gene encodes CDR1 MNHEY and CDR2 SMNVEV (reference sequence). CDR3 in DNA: TGTGCCAGCAGTATCCGACTGAACACCGGGGAGCTGTTTTTT. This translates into CASSIRLNTGELFF.